This T cell receptor beta chain was recovered during a study of CD8+CD57+ T cells in acquired aplastic anemia. Notes on the study in general: Patients and controls were not found to differ significantly in CD8+ Simpson's diversity. A set of roughly 27 CD8+ CDR3 sequences was shared between patients and controls, and these sequences appeared highly expressed in patients.

Genomic DNA, the template, was used for profiling of the TCR beta VDJ and CDR3. TCRdb recomputed calls from the reads with MiXCR, one row per CDR3 protein. The sample has roughly 150,000 distinct CDR3 sequences; 35% to 55% are singletons. The germline V gene has CDR1 SGHTS and CDR2 YDEGEE. Trimming removed 3 bases from V and 2 bases from J, with 14 bases in between. The CDR3 has 15 amino acids. This clonotype has a count of ten or more. What it recognizes is unknown. This TCR came from a human donor in good health. This chain links TRBV5-8 with TRBJ1-1; D remains ambiguous. The sample taken for sequencing was sorted CD4+, CD8+, or CD8+CD57+ T cells (not recorded which) from PBMCs. This CDR3 reads CASSWRAGVNTEAFF. Here the CDR3 DNA reads TGTGCCAGCAGCTGGCGGGCAGGAGTTAACACTGAAGCTTTCTTT.